Listed here is a single T cell receptor (beta chain). These data belong to a study of T cells in tumors after PD-1 blockade. Study-wide background: Prior checkpoint blockade, systemic immunosuppressant use, or anti-cancer therapy within 4 weeks excluded patients. On average, peripheral blood gave 100,000 to 140,000 TCR templates and tens of thousands of unique clonotypes. Daily vismodegib 150 mg continued in a subset of anti-PD-1-treated patients.

The data were produced by immunoSEQ multiplex PCR, yet TCRdb's version contains in-frame clones alone and is incomplete. Of fewer than 50,000 clones in the sample, roughly 80% were seen once. From germline, CDR1 is ENHRY and CDR2 SYGVKD. V dropped 8 bases and J dropped 5 bases, with 19 bases sitting between them. This CDR3 region has 14 residues. Input was about 550 ng to 6,500 ng of genomic DNA from tumor or blood. The J gene is TRBJ2-7, the V gene TRBV10-3; D remains ambiguous. This sequence originates from a human donor with basal cell carcinoma. The material was PBMCs, obtained before anti-PD-1 treatment. CDR3 DNA sequence: TGTGCCATCCTCGACCCCCCGGAACGGAACGAGCAGTACTTC. It encodes CAILDPPERNEQYF.